This T cell receptor (beta chain) was captured by sequencing in a study of blood T cells in healthy people across ages. In the study overall: About one barcoded beta molecule per two T cells was captured by template switching.

Study observations and caveats: Researchers report that TCR beta diversity correlated strongly with naive T cell percentage.

J was trimmed by 2 bases and V by 6 bases; bases with no gene match: 11. The CDR3 extends over 16 amino acids. Looked up from germline, CDR1 is ENHRY and CDR2 is SYGVKD. It was with a sample-barcoded 5' primer and a J-beta primer mix that a second PCR of roughly 7 to 12 cycles was run. TCRdb independently ran MiXCR on the 5' RACE reads; one entry per CDR3 protein. This sample yields roughly 1.9 million distinct CDR3 sequences, of which 35% to 50% are seen a single time; 23% belongs to the top ten. This clonotype was seen more than once but under ten times. Its matching antigen is unknown. The chain has TRBV10-3 and TRBJ2-3; the match to TRBD2 covers 7 bases. Input material: blood. The receptor was derived from a human donor in good health. CDR3 protein: CAIRPTGEGSTDTQYF. CDR3 sequence (DNA): TGTGCCATCAGGCCAACGGGGGAGGGCTCCACAGATACGCAGTATTTT.